These 4 T cell receptor beta chains share one sample of origin, sequenced in a study of T cell clusters in autoimmune cytopenias. One tube held mixed TRB-A and TRB-B primer pools for touch-down PCR. TCRdb derives one entry per CDR3 protein from the multiplex PCR reads, leaving out DNA. This sample's clone table lists about 9,500 distinct CDR3 sequences. Tens of thousands of genome equivalents of blood DNA were amplified for TRB. Sequencing was performed on peripheral blood. These receptors came from a human donor with an autoimmune cytopenia or autoimmune hepatitis (not recorded which).

The gene calls are TRBV7-2 and TRBJ1-5; absent DNA, TCRdb's TRBD1 call cannot be checked. Germline CDR1 and CDR2: SGHTA and FQGNSA. This CDR3 is 15 amino acids long. The CDR3 protein is CASSLVGGESQPQHF.

J is TRBJ1-1 and V is TRBV11-2; TCRdb gives TRBD1 as the D gene, but with no DNA this cannot be confirmed. The V gene's germline CDR1 is SGHAT and CDR2 FQNNGV. The CDR3 is made up of 14 amino acids. The chain's CDR3 is CASSFRGFGTEAFF.

Its frequency marks this clonotype as medium-sized. The genes are TRBV6-5 and TRBJ2-2. CDR3 size: 12 residues. Germline V CDR1 and CDR2: MNHEY, SVGAGI. CDR3 loop: CASSPHTGELFF.

V is TRBV6-5 and J is TRBJ1-2; the TCRdb D gene call, TRBD1, has no DNA to confirm it. CDR3 length equals 15 residues. Germline V gene data show CDR1 as MNHEY and CDR2 as SVGAGI. This chain's CDR3 is CASRRTGTGRDGYTF.